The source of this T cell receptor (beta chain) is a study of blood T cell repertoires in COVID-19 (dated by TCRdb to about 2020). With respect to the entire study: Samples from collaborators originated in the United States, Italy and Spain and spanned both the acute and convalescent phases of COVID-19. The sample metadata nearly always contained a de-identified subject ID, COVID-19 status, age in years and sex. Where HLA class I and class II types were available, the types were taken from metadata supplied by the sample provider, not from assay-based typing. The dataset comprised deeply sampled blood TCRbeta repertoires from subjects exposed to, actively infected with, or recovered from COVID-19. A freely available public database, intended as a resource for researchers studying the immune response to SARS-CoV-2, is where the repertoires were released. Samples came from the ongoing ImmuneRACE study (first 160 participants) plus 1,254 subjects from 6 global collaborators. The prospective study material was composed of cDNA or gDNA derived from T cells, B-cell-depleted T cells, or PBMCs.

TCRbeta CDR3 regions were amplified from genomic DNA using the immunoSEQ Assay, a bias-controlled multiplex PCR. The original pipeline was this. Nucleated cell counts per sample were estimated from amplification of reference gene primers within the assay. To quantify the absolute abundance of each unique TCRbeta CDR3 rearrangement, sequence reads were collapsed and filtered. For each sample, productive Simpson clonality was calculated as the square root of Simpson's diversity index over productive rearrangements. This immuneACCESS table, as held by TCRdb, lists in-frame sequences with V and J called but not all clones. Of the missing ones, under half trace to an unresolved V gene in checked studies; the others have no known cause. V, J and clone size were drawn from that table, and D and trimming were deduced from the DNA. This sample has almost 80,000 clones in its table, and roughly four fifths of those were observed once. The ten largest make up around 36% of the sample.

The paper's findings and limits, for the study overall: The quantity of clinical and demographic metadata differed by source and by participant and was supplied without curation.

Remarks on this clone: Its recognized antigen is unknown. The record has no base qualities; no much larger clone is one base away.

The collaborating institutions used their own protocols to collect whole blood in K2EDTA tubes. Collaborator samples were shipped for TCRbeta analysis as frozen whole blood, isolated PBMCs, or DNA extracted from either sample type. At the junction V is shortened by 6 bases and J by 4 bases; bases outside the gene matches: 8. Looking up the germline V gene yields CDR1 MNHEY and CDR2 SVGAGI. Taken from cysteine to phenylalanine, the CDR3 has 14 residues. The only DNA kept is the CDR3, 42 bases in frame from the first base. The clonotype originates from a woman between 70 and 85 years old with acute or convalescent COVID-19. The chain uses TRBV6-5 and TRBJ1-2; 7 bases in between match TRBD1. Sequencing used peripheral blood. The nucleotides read TGTGCCAGCAGCCCAACAGGGGCCCGCTATGGCTACACCTTC. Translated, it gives CASSPTGARYGYTF.